The source of this TCR beta chain is a study of blood T cell repertoires in COVID-19. Study in general: COVID-19 samples from acute and convalescent phases originated in the United States, Italy and Spain. PBMCs, B-cell-depleted T cells, or T cells provided the cDNA or gDNA that made up the material.

The V gene's germline CDR1 is SGHRS and CDR2 YFSETQ. This CDR3 comprises 15 residues. The V segment lost 0 bases and the J segment 2 bases; nucleotides outside the gene matches: 5. In the authors' workflow: Estimates of nucleated cell counts were drawn from the amplification of reference gene primers. The protocol was immunoSEQ multiplex PCR, while the TCRdb copy is restricted to in-frame clones and leaves out a portion. Clone size and the V and J calls come from that table; the DNA yielded D and trimming. The data hold about 140,000 clones, with roughly 84% observed a single time. What was sequenced was peripheral blood. This chain connects TRBV5-1 to TRBJ2-7; 7 bases agree with TRBD2. The TCR originated in a human donor in a cohort sampled during active COVID-19. CDR3 DNA: TGCGCCAGCAGCTTGGGTACTAGCGTAACCTACGAGCAGTACTTC. It translates to CASSLGTSVTYEQYF. The complete variable domain, with remaining parts taken from reference TRBV5-1 and TRBJ2-7, reads KAGVTQTPRYLIKTRGQQVTLSCSPISGHRSVSWYQQTPGQGLQFLFEYFSETQRNKGNFPGRFSGRQFSNSRSEMNVSTLELGDSALYLCASSLGTSVTYEQYFGPGTRLTVT.